This TCR beta chain appears in the sequencing data of a study of tumor-infiltrating lymphocytes in primary liver carcinoma. At the level of the study: All patients, whether men or women, fell within 30 to 69 years of age.

General study points: Merely some 8-24% of top clones spanned all five tumor regions.

Starting from approximately 470 ng of total RNA, TCR beta cDNA was produced with a primer in the constant region. Slightly modified ARM-PCR with three nested multiplex PCR rounds yielded TCR beta libraries. A C-beta reverse primer was combined with TRBV1-TRBV30 forward primers in the first two PCR rounds, and each round had 9 to 10 cycles. TCRdb redid the calling of the multiplex PCR reads with MiXCR, one entry per CDR3 protein. The data hold around 100,000 distinct CDR3 sequences, with 65% to 75% observed a single time. Without any cell sorting, about 18-31 mg of bulk tissue yielded co-extracted RNA and DNA. Resecting the tumor surgically was how the patients' primary liver carcinoma was treated. More than 75% viable tumor cells made up every tumor sample. About this clonotype itself: The antigen is not known. Because it lacks the conserved phenylalanine or tryptophan at the end, this CDR3 is likely a read error.

CDR1 is SQVTM and CDR2 is ANQGSEA in the germline V gene. This CDR3 spans 13 amino acids. The TCR was taken from a woman in her fifties or sixties with primary liver carcinoma and hepatitis B virus infection. The chain employs TRBV29-1 and TRBJ2-7; 12 nucleotides match TRBD1. Sequences were obtained from liver tumor tissue from sampling region 2. Subset given: tumor region T2, inferior pole. The CDR3: CSAWDRGRIEQYC. CDR3 nucleotide sequence: TGTAGCGCCTGGGACAGGGGGCGCATCGAGCAGTACTGC.